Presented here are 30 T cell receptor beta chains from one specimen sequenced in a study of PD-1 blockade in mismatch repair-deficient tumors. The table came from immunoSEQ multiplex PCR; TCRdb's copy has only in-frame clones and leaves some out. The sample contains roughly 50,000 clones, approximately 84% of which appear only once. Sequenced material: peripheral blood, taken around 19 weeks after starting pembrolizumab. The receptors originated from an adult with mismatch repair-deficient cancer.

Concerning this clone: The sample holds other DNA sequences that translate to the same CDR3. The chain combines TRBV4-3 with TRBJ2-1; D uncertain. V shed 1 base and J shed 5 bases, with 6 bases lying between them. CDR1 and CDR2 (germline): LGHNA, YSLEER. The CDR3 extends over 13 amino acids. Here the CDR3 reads CASSQGANNEQFF. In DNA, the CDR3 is TGCGCCAGCAGCCAAGGAGCAAACAATGAGCAGTTCTTC.

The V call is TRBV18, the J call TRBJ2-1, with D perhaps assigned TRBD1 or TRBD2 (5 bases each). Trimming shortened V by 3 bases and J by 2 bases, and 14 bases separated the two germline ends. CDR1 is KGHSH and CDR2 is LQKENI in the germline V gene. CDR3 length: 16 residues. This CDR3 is CASSPGTRGPYNEQFF. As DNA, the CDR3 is TGTGCCAGCTCACCCGGCACACGGGGCCCCTACAATGAGCAGTTCTTC.

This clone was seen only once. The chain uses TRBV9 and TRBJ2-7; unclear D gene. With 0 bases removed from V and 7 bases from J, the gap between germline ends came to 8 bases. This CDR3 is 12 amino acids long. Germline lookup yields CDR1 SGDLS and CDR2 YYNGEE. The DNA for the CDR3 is TGTGCCAGCAGCGTAGTACCCGGTGAGCAGTACTTC. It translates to CASSVVPGEQYF.

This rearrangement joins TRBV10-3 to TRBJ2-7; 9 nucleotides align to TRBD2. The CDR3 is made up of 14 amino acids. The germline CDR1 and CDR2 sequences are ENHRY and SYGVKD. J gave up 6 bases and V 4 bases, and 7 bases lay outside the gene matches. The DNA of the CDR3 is TGTGCCATCAGTGGGGGGGGGACTAGCACCGAGCAGTACTTC. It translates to CAISGGGTSTEQYF.

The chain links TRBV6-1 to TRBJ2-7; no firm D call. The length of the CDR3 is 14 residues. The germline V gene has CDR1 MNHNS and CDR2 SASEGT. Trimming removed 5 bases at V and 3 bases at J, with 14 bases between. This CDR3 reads CASSSNGRIYEQYF. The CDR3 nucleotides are TGTGCCAGCAGTTCAAATGGACGGATCTACGAGCAGTACTTC.

CDR3 region: CASSQGVGSYEQYF. The CDR3 DNA is TGCGCCAGCAGCCAAGGGGTTGGGAGCTACGAGCAGTACTTC. The rearrangement links TRBV4-3 to TRBJ2-7; D is possibly TRBD2 (5 bases). Germline loops: CDR1 LGHNA, CDR2 YSLEER. The CDR3 is made up of 14 amino acids. V gave up 1 base and J gave up 3 bases, with 10 bases separating them.

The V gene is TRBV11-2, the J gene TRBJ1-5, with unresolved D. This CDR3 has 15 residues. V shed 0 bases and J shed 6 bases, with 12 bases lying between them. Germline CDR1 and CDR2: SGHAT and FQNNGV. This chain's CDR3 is CASSLDRTSSQPQHF. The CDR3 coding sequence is TGTGCCAGCAGCTTAGACAGGACGTCTAGTCAGCCCCAGCATTTT.

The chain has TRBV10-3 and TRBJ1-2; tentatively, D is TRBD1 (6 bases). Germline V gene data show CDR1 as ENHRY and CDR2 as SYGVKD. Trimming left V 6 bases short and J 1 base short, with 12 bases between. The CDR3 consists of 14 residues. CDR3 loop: CAISRDTLNYGYTF. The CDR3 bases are TGTGCCATCAGCCGGGACACCCTTAACTATGGCTACACCTTC.

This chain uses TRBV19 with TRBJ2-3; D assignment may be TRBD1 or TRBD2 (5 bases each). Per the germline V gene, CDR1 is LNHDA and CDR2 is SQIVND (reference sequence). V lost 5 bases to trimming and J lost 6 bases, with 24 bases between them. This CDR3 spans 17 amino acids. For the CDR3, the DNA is TGTGCCAGTAGTCCTCAGAGGGACCTACGATGGCATGATACGCAGTATTTT. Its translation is CASSPQRDLRWHDTQYF.

The CDR3 DNA sequence: TGTGCCAGCACTCCCGGAGGGGTAGCGGGAGTAGCTGAGACCCAGTACTTC. Translating it yields CASTPGGVAGVAETQYF. The chain uses TRBV5-4 and TRBJ2-5, with 9 positions matching TRBD2. Trimming cost V 6 bases and J 5 bases; bases outside gene matches: 17. Germline V gene sequence: CDR1 SGHNT, CDR2 YYREEE (reference sequence). CDR3 size: 17 residues.

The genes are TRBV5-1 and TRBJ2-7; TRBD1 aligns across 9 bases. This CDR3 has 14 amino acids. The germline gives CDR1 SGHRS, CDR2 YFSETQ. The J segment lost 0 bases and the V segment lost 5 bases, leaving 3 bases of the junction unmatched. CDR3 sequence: CASRGQGSSYEQYF. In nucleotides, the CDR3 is TGCGCCAGCAGGGGACAGGGTAGCTCCTACGAGCAGTACTTC.

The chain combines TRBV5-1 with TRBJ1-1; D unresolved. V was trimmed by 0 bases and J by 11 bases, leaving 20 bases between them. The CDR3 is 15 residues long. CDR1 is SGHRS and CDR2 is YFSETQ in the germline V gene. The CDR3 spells CASSLAIVGFSSAFF. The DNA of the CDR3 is TGCGCCAGCAGCTTGGCCATCGTAGGCTTCTCCTCCGCTTTCTTT.

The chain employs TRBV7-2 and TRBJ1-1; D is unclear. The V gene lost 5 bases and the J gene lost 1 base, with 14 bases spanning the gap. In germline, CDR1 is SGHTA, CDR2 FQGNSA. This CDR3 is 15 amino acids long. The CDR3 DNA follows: TGTGCCAGCAGCCTATCCGGTGGGGAGAACACTGAAGCTTTCTTT. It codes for CASSLSGGENTEAFF.

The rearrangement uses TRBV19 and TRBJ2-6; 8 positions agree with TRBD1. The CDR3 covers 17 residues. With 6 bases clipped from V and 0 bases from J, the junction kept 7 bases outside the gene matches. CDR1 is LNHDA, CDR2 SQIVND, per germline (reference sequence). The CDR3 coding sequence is TGTGCCAGTAGCCGGGACAGGCTTGGCTCTGGGGCCAACGTCCTGACTTTC. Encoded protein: CASSRDRLGSGANVLTF.

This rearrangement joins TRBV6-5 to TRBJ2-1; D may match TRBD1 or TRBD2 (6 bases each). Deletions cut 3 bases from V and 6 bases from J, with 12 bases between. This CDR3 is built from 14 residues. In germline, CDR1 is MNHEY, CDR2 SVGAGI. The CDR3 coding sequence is TGTGCCAGCAGTTATTCGGGGGCCGGCAATGAGCAGTTCTTC. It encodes CASSYSGAGNEQFF.

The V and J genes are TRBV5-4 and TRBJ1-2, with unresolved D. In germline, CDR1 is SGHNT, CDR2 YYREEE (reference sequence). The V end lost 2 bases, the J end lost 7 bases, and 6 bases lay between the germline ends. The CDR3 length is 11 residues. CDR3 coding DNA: TGTGCCAGCAGCTTAGGGTTTGGCTACACCTTC. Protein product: CASSLGFGYTF. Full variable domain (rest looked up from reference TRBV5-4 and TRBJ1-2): ETGVTQSPTHLIKTRGQQVTLRCSSQSGHNTVSWYQQALGQGPQFIFQYYREEENGRGNFPPRFSGLQFPNYSSELNVNALELDDSALYLCASSLGFGYTFGSGTRLTVV.

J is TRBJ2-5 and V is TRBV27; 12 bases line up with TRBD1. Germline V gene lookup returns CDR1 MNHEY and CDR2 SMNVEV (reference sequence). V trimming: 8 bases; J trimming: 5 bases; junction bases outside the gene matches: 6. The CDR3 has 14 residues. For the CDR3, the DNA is TGTGCCAGCCGGGACAGGGGGCTTGGGGAGACCCAGTACTTC. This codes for CASRDRGLGETQYF.

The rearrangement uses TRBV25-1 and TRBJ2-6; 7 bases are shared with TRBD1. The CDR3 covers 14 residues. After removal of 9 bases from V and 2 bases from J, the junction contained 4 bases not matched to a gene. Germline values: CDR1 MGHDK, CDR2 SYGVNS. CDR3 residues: CASTTGAGANVLTF. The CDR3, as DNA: TGTGCCAGTACAACAGGGGCTGGGGCCAACGTCCTGACTTTC. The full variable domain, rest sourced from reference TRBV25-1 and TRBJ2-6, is EADIYQTPRYLVIGTGKKITLECSQTMGHDKMYWYQQDPGMELHLIHYSYGVNSTEKGDLSSESTVSRIRTEHFPLTLESARPSHTSQYLCASTTGAGANVLTFGAGSRLTVL.

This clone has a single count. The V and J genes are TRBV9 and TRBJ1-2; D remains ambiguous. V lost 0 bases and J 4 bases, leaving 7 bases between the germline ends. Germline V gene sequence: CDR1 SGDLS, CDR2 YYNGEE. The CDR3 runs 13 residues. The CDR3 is CASSVASTYGYTF. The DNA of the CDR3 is TGTGCCAGCAGCGTAGCTAGCACCTATGGCTACACCTTC.

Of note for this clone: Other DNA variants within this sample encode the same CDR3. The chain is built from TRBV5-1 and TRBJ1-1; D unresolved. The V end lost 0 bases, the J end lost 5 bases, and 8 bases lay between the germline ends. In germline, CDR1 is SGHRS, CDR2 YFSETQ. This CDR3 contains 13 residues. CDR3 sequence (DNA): TGCGCCAGCAGCTTGGGAGGCGTGACTGAAGCTTTCTTT. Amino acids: CASSLGGVTEAFF.

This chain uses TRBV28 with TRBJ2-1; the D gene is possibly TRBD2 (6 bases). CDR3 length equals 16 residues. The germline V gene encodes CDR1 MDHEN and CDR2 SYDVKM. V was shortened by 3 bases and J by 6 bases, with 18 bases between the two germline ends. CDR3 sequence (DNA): TGTGCCAGCAGTTTGTCGGGAGCGCGGTCTGGCAATGAGCAGTTCTTC. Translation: CASSLSGARSGNEQFF.

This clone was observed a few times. The CDR3 loop reads CASSLPSTDTQYF. CDR3 nucleotide sequence: TGTGCCAGCAGCTTACCTTCGACAGATACGCAGTATTTT. This chain links TRBV11-1 with TRBJ2-3; D gene ambiguous. The CDR3 consists of 13 residues. V lost 2 bases and J 3 bases, leaving 6 bases between the germline ends. Germline V gene sequence: CDR1 SGHAT, CDR2 FQDESV (reference sequence).

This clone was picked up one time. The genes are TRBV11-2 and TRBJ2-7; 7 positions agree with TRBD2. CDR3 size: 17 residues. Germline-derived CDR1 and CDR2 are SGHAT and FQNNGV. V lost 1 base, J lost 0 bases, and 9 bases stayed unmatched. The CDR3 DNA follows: TGTGCCAGCAGCTTAGTAGCGGGCGCGAGGAGCTCCTACGAGCAGTACTTC. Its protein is CASSLVAGARSSYEQYF.

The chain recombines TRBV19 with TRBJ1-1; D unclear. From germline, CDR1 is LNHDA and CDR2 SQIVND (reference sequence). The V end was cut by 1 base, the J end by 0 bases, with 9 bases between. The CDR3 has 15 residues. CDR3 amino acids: CASSIGPGLNTEAFF. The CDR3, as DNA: TGTGCCAGTAGTATAGGTCCGGGCCTGAACACTGAAGCTTTCTTT.

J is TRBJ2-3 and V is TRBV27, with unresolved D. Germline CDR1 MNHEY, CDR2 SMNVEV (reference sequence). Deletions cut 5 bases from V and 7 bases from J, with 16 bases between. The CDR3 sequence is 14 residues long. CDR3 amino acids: CASSPLDSAHTQYF. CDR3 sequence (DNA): TGTGCCAGCAGTCCCCTCGACTCGGCCCATACGCAGTATTTT.

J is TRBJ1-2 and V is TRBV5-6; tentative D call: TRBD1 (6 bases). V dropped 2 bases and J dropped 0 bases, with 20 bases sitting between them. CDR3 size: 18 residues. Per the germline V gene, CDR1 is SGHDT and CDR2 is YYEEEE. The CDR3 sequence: CASSFSLRRGAANYGYTF. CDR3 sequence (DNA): TGTGCCAGCAGCTTTAGTTTACGGAGGGGGGCAGCTAACTATGGCTACACCTTC.

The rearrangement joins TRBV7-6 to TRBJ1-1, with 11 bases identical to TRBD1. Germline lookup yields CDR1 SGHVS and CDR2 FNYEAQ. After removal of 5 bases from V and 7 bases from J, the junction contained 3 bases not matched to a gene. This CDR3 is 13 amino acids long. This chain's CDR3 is CASSLGTGGEAFF. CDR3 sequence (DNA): TGTGCCAGCAGCCTCGGGACAGGGGGTGAAGCTTTCTTT.

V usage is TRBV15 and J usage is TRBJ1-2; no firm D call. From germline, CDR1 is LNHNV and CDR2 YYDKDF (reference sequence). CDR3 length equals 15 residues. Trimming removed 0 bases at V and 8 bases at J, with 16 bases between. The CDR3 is CATSREGWTEEGYTF. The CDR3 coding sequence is TGTGCCACCAGCAGAGAAGGCTGGACCGAGGAGGGCTACACCTTC.

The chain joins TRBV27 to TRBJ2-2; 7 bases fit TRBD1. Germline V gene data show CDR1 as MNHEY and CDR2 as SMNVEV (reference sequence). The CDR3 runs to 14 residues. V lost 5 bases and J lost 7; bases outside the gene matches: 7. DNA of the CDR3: TGTGCCAGCAGTCAGACAGGGTTGGGCGGGGAGCTGTTTTTT. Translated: CASSQTGLGGELFF.

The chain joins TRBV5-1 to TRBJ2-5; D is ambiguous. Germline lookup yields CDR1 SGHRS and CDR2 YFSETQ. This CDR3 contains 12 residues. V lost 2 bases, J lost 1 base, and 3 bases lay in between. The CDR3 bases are TGCGCCAGCAGCTTTGGCCAAGAGACCCAGTACTTC. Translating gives CASSFGQETQYF.